This T cell receptor (beta chain) came from a study of T-cell reconstitution after alpha-beta-depleted transplantation in children. The TCRbeta library incorporated unique molecular identifiers. Using its own MiXCR run on the PCR reads, TCRdb lists one record per CDR3 protein. The sample consists of roughly 200,000 distinct CDR3 sequences, roughly a tenth of them appearing once. The CDR3 loop spans 15 amino acids. Germline lookup yields CDR1 MNHNS and CDR2 SASEGT. Trimming removed 5 bases from V and 5 bases from J, with 15 bases in between. The specimen was PBMCs from the stem cell graft donor, collected from the stem cell graft. The TCR sequence derives from a human donor who donated a stem cell graft to a child with acute lymphoblastic leukemia. The J gene is TRBJ2-2, the V gene TRBV6-1; TRBD2 is a possible D gene (5 bases). CDR3 nucleotides: TGTGCCAGCAGTAGACTACGGGTTGGGACCGGGGAGCTGTTTTTT. It translates to CASSRLRVGTGELFF.